The 6 T cell receptor beta chains below come from one sample, sequenced in a study of cytomegalovirus exposure and HLA in healthy donors. TCRdb keeps only in-frame clones here, not all; method: immunoSEQ multiplex PCR. Of about 160,000 clones listed, approximately 96% are singletons. Material: PBMCs. These TCRs come from a woman between 18 and 29 years old in good health and CMV-seronegative.

The chain uses TRBV5-6 and TRBJ2-5, with 8 nucleotides matching TRBD1. Germline V lookup: CDR1 SGHDT, CDR2 YYEEEE. Losses at the gene ends were 4 bases for V and 2 bases for J; bases not matched to a gene: 7. The length of the CDR3 is 15 residues. The CDR3 bases are TGTGCCAGCAGCCTGTTAGGACAGGGACAAGAGACCCAGTACTTC. Protein: CASSLLGQGQETQYF.

The chain recombines TRBV5-1 with TRBJ1-1, with D unclear. The CDR3 covers 13 residues. Germline V gene data show CDR1 as SGHRS and CDR2 as YFSETQ. V shed 2 bases and J shed 1 base, with 6 bases lying between them. DNA of the CDR3: TGCGCCAGCAGCTTTGGGCCGAACACTGAAGCTTTCTTT. This translates into CASSFGPNTEAFF.

In this sample, this clone turned up once. This sequence joins TRBV5-4 and TRBJ2-1; 8 bases are a match to TRBD1. Trimming at V came to 4 bases and at J to 10 bases, leaving 13 bases not matched to a gene. Germline CDR1 and CDR2: SGHNT and YYREEE (reference sequence). This CDR3 spans 15 amino acids. The CDR3 is CASSRTDRDVGEQFF. CDR3 nucleotide sequence: TGTGCCAGCAGCCGAACGGACAGGGACGTGGGGGAGCAGTTCTTC.

This chain uses TRBV18 with TRBJ1-5; 10 positions match TRBD1. The CDR3 covers 14 residues. V shed 1 base, J shed 6 bases, and the junction held 0 bases outside the gene matches. Germline V gives CDR1 KGHSH, CDR2 LQKENI. CDR3 loop: CASSPRTGGQPQHF. Here the CDR3 DNA reads TGTGCCAGCTCACCACGGACAGGGGGTCAGCCCCAGCATTTT.

The chain combines TRBV13 with TRBJ1-1, with 9 nucleotides matching TRBD1. Trimming at V came to 4 bases and at J to 3 bases, leaving 12 bases not matched to a gene. This CDR3 contains 17 residues. Germline V CDR1 and CDR2: PRHDT, FYEKMQ (reference sequence). CDR3 sequence (DNA): TGTGCCAGCAGCTACCGCCGGGACAGGGCAGTGGACACTGAAGCTTTCTTT. Its protein product is CASSYRRDRAVDTEAFF.

The rearrangement joins TRBV6-6 to TRBJ2-5, with 10 bases aligning to TRBD1. The CDR3 is 16 residues long. Trimming removed 0 bases from V and 2 bases from J; junction bases left unmatched: 3. Germline CDR1 MNHNY, CDR2 SVGAGI (reference sequence). This chain's CDR3 is CASSYSGTGDQETQYF. As DNA, the CDR3 is TGTGCCAGCAGTTACTCGGGGACAGGGGATCAAGAGACCCAGTACTTC.